These T cell receptor beta chains were read from a single sample in a study of siplizumab effects on memory and regulatory T cells. Libraries were prepared by immunoSEQ multiplex PCR; TCRdb keeps only in-frame clonotypes and omits some of them. This table has about 100,000 clones, more than 90% appearing once. Sequences were obtained from CD4+ T cells sorted from blood. The source is a human donor in good health. Both conserved end residues are trimmed from each CDR3. Fields, in order: V gene, CDR3 protein.

TRBV29-1,SVAGTGPDTQY
TRBV7-9,ASSHTTGGYGYT
TRBV27,ASSQQGYGYT
TRBV30,AWSAGDRFQYGYT
TRBV19,ASSRNTGGKGYEQY
TRBV4-2,ASSQGGGYGYT
TRBV11-2,ASSLPGGGGGRDEQY
TRBV2,ASGDQTTYGYT
TRBV6-1,ASSGNSANSNQPQH
TRBV6-1,ASSERGGRLTPLH
TRBV4-3,ASSQDARGFYGYT
TRBV5-4,ASSKQMQSTDTQY
TRBV30,AWSVQGRSSEAF
TRBV2,ASRKLAGDTSTDTQY
TRBV19,ASTGGLLRNQPQH
TRBV7-3,ASSRHGLAGTGELF
TRBV9,ASSSGLGVQETQY
TRBV19,ASTGGGGNTEAF
TRBV5-4,ASSLEDPYEDYT
TRBV29-1,GDTGQHSYEQY
TRBV6-5,ASSYAGQRELF
TRBV28,ASSLGDRTGEQY
TRBV28,ASSLTPVARPQETQY
TRBV7-9,ASSSTTSGGYEQY
TRBV10-3,AIRTQGPDYGYT
TRBV28,ASSLSSWGQNEQF
TRBV7-2,ASSLAGPRADTQY
TRBV2,ASIFRLAVETQY
TRBV19,ASSIRGRGNNEQF
TRBV6-1,ASSLAGPNEQF
TRBV9,ASSRGGGRGEF
TRBV5-4,ASSLQGRRETQY
TRBV6-5,ASSKPSGQGGEQY
TRBV18,ASSLGTANEKLF
TRBV5-1,ASSDPGTPFEAF
TRBV19,ASQGDRAYSNQPQH
TRBV6-6,ASSYLGQGVPGYT
TRBV5-6,ASSEEGSYNSPLH
TRBV29-1,SVAPSGGTWMEQY
TRBV18,ASSLYGGGPTGNTIY
TRBV4-3,ASSQDPYGYT
TRBV7-9,ASSRTRDTEAF
TRBV9,ASSGGQYNEQF
TRBV7-8,ASSQLQGNNQPQH
TRBV11-1,ASSLGGREKTF
TRBV18,ASSPPGADTQY